The TCR beta chain under discussion was sequenced for a study of T-cell reconstitution after alpha-beta-depleted transplantation in children. This CDR3 is built from 12 residues. Germline assignment: CDR1 SNHLY and CDR2 FYNNEI. Trimming cost V 3 bases and J 3 bases, with 6 bases left between them. Unique molecular identifiers were incorporated during preparation of the TCRbeta library. Using its own MiXCR run on the PCR reads, TCRdb lists one record per CDR3 protein. The sample comprises a few hundred thousand distinct CDR3 sequences, over 20% of which are singletons, and approximately 3.9% rests with the top ten. This clonotype was counted only a few times.

The chain links TRBV2 to TRBJ2-7; D unresolved. The sample in question was PBMCs from the stem cell graft donor, obtained from the stem cell graft. The receptor was isolated from a human donor who donated a stem cell graft to a child with acute myeloid leukemia. CDR3 bases: TGTGCCAGCAGTGATACATACTACGAGCAGTACTTC. The encoded protein is CASSDTYYEQYF.